This T cell receptor beta chain was sequenced for a study of blood T cells in healthy people across ages. Study outcomes and limitations: Because sorting was not performed, PBMCs prevented conclusive naive versus antigen-experienced comparison. Naive T cell percentage and TCR beta diversity correlated strongly.

This clonotype was detected only once. Its matching antigen is unknown. CDR1 and CDR2 from the germline V gene are SGHTA and FQGNSA. V lost 2 bases and J lost 7, with 17 bases in between. The CDR3 runs 15 residues. Primers used in a second PCR of about 6 to 12 cycles were a sample-barcoded 5' primer and a J-beta primer mix. Each cDNA molecule carried a tag from a template-switch adaptor that contained 12 random nucleotides. Each sample provided no less than 2.5 million CDR3-containing paired-end reads. Via MiXCR, TCRdb re-called the 5' RACE reads, giving one row per CDR3 protein. The table includes about 1.1 million distinct CDR3 sequences, around two fifths detected once.

The sequencing input was blood. The chain combines TRBV7-2 with TRBJ1-2, with D possibly matching TRBD1 (6 bases). The TCR originated in a man aged 18 to 29 in good health. The CDR3, as DNA: TGTGCCAGCAGCTTATCGAGGACAGCCCTATTTGGCTACACCTTC. This sequence encodes CASSLSRTALFGYTF.